The 23 T cell receptor beta chains below all came from one sample that was sequenced in a study of beta chain features in type 1 diabetes. Every bit of the isolated RNA underwent reverse transcription, so sequencing read expressed TCRB transcripts. Some clones are missing from TCRdb's copy, which holds only in-frame ones; the method was immunoSEQ multiplex PCR. The data show 200,000 to 300,000 clones, with 25% to 30% seen just once and roughly 4% held by the top ten. The specimen sequenced was central memory CD4+ T cells from blood. These receptors all stem from a man aged 25 to 40 in good health.

In its sample, this clone was seen many times. V usage is TRBV7-2 and J usage is TRBJ2-1; 9 bases are shared with TRBD1. J gave up 5 bases and V 6 bases, and 8 bases lay outside the gene matches. Germline CDR1 reads SGHTA; CDR2 reads FQGNSA. The CDR3 has 15 amino acids. The DNA of the CDR3 is TGTGCCAGCAGTACGACCGGGACAGGGAACAATGAGCAGTTCTTC. This codes for CASSTTGTGNNEQFF. The whole variable domain, remainder taken from reference TRBV7-2 and TRBJ2-1, is GAGVSQSPSNKVTEKGKDVELRCDPISGHTALYWYRQSLGQGLEFLIYFQGNSAPDKSGLPSDRFSAERTGGSVSTLTIQRTQQEDSAVYLCASSTTGTGNNEQFFGPGTRLTVL.

The table lists this clone with many counts. The chain has TRBV7-2 and TRBJ2-3, with D perhaps assigned TRBD1 or TRBD2 (6 bases each). The CDR3 covers 15 residues. Trimming shortened V by 5 bases and J by 7 bases, and 19 bases separated the two germline ends. Germline lookup yields CDR1 SGHTA and CDR2 FQGNSA. The CDR3 here is CASSPEKGGTYTQYF. The CDR3 bases are TGTGCCAGCAGCCCAGAAAAGGGGGGCACTTATACGCAGTATTTT.

This clone was seen only a few times. The chain uses TRBV7-2 and TRBJ2-7; a weak D match, TRBD2 (5 bases). V was shortened by 3 bases and J by 5 bases, with 11 bases between the two germline ends. Germline CDR1 is SGHTA and CDR2 is FQGNSA. The CDR3 runs 13 residues. The CDR3 reads CASSLTKRNEQYF. Written as DNA, the CDR3 is TGTGCCAGCAGCTTGACTAAAAGAAACGAGCAGTACTTC.

This clone has a handful of counts. The chain is built from TRBV5-5 and TRBJ1-2; D possibly corresponds to TRBD1 (6 bases). V was pared by 4 bases and J by 2 bases, with 15 bases between. CDR1 is SGHKS, CDR2 YYEKEE, per germline (reference sequence). CDR3 length: 15 amino acids. The CDR3 DNA follows: TGTGCCAGCAGCCCCGACGACAGGCGGAACTATGGCTACACCTTC. Translation: CASSPDDRRNYGYTF.

The chain is built from TRBV11-2 and TRBJ1-2; tentatively, D is TRBD1 (5 bases). Trimming removed 6 bases from V and 3 bases from J, with 17 bases in between. The CDR3 runs 15 residues. Germline CDR1 and CDR2: SGHAT and FQNNGV. The CDR3 protein is CASSLSDGGDYGYTF. DNA for the CDR3: TGTGCCAGCAGTTTATCGGATGGGGGTGACTATGGCTACACCTTC.

The V and J genes are TRBV9 and TRBJ2-7, with D maybe TRBD1 (6 bases). Germline loops: CDR1 SGDLS, CDR2 YYNGEE. Trimming removed 4 bases at V and 2 bases at J, with 13 bases between. CDR3 length: 14 amino acids. The DNA of the CDR3 is TGTGCCAGCAGCCCGCGACAGGCGGCCTACGAGCAGTACTTC. It translates to CASSPRQAAYEQYF.

Only a few counts were recorded for this clone. The chain links TRBV29-1 to TRBJ2-1; 8 bases map to TRBD1. This CDR3 region has 11 residues. The V and J ends lost 7 bases and 6 bases, in that order; junction bases with no gene match: 2. Germline CDR1 reads SQVTM; CDR2 reads ANQGSEA. The CDR3 loop is CSADRGNEQFF. The CDR3 bases are TGCAGCGCCGACAGGGGCAATGAGCAGTTCTTC.

In its sample, this clone was seen a few times. The chain has TRBV30 and TRBJ1-1; D is unresolved. The CDR3 has 12 amino acids. Germline lookup yields CDR1 GTSNPN and CDR2 SVGIG (reference sequence). V shed 4 bases and J shed 0 bases, with 6 bases lying between them. The CDR3 region is CAWKIMNTEAFF. CDR3 nucleotide sequence: TGTGCCTGGAAAATAATGAACACTGAAGCTTTCTTT.

The gene calls are TRBV6-5 and TRBJ2-1, with D uncertain. The germline gives CDR1 MNHEY, CDR2 SVGAGI. The CDR3 has 12 residues. V was clipped by 8 bases and J by 3 bases, with 8 bases between them. The CDR3 loop reads CASRLNYNEQFF. The CDR3 bases are TGTGCCAGCCGGCTCAACTACAATGAGCAGTTCTTC.

This clone was found a few times. This CDR3 reads CASTTFRGRDTEAFF. The DNA for the CDR3 is TGTGCCAGCACGACCTTCCGGGGGAGAGATACTGAAGCTTTCTTT. The chain recombines TRBV7-9 with TRBJ1-1, with TRBD1 as a possible D gene (5 bases). The CDR3 extends over 15 amino acids. The V gene's germline CDR1 is SEHNR and CDR2 FQNEAQ (reference sequence). V shed 7 bases and J shed 5 bases, with 20 bases lying between them.

This chain links TRBV12-5 with TRBJ1-1; a weak D match, TRBD1 (5 bases). V lost 4 bases to trimming and J lost 5 bases, with 20 bases between them. CDR3 length: 16 residues. Looked up from germline, CDR1 is LGHNT and CDR2 is FRNRAP. The CDR3 loop reads CASGSAISGKGTEAFF. CDR3 DNA: TGTGCTAGTGGTTCAGCGATTTCAGGAAAGGGGACTGAAGCTTTCTTT.

The chain carries TRBV15 and TRBJ2-1, with 10 positions matching TRBD1. The V gene end was trimmed by 0 bases and the J gene end by 6 bases; junction bases not matched to a gene: 2. CDR3 size: 15 residues. CDR1 is LNHNV and CDR2 is YYDKDF in the germline V gene (reference sequence). The CDR3 bases are TGTGCCACCAGCAGAGAAGGGACAGGGGCCAATGAGCAGTTCTTC. Translating gives CATSREGTGANEQFF.

This clone was observed a few times. J is TRBJ2-7 and V is TRBV5-4; TRBD2 matches 10 bases. Per the germline V gene, CDR1 is SGHNT and CDR2 is YYREEE (reference sequence). The CDR3 covers 15 residues. The V and J ends lost 0 bases and 3 bases, in that order; junction bases with no gene match: 3. CDR3 residues: CASSLAAGGHYEQYF. In DNA form, the CDR3 reads TGTGCCAGCAGCTTGGCAGCGGGGGGGCACTACGAGCAGTACTTC.

Here the CDR3 reads CASSLTQGKDEQYF. CDR3 bases: TGTGCCAGCAGCTTGACCCAGGGGAAGGACGAGCAGTACTTC. The chain recombines TRBV7-9 with TRBJ2-7; a possible D gene is TRBD1 (6 bases). There are 14 residues in the CDR3. V was pared by 3 bases and J by 5 bases, with 14 bases between. From germline, CDR1 is SEHNR and CDR2 FQNEAQ (reference sequence).

CDR3 protein: CASSPTSGSSYEQYF. CDR3 nucleotides: TGTGCCAGCAGTCCGACTAGCGGGTCTTCCTACGAGCAGTACTTC. The V and J genes are TRBV27 and TRBJ2-7; 10 nucleotides align to TRBD2. This CDR3 comprises 15 residues. Unmatched junction bases numbered 5, after V lost 5 bases and J lost 1 base. Looked up from germline, CDR1 is MNHEY and CDR2 is SMNVEV (reference sequence).

This clone was observed a handful of times. The chain joins TRBV11-1 to TRBJ2-1, with 12 bases matching TRBD2. This CDR3 has 16 amino acids. The junction had 6 bases not matched to a gene; V was cut back by 5 bases and J by 4 bases. In germline, CDR1 is SGHAT, CDR2 FQDESV (reference sequence). In DNA form, the CDR3 reads TGTGCCAGCAGCCCACTCGGGACTAGCGGGTACAATGAGCAGTTCTTC. Translation gives CASSPLGTSGYNEQFF.

This clone was detected only a few times. V is TRBV28 and J is TRBJ2-2; perhaps TRBD1 as D (6 bases). Germline V CDR1 and CDR2: MDHEN, SYDVKM. The CDR3 extends over 14 amino acids. Trimming removed 6 bases from V and 5 bases from J, with 13 bases in between. This chain's CDR3 is CASSSGERTGELFF. The CDR3 DNA reads as TGTGCCAGCAGCTCAGGGGAGAGGACCGGGGAGCTGTTTTTT.

The chain employs TRBV18 and TRBJ2-1; TRBD2 is a possible D gene (6 bases). Trimming took 8 bases from V and 9 from J, leaving 17 bases between them. Germline CDR1 reads KGHSH; CDR2 reads LQKENI. The CDR3 runs to 13 residues. The CDR3 loop reads CASLYGWGGEQFF. The CDR3 coding sequence is TGTGCCAGCCTGTACGGTTGGGGAGGTGAGCAGTTCTTC.

Regarding this clone: The sample has other DNA sequences that encode this CDR3 too. The chain couples TRBV29-1 to TRBJ2-7, with 11 bases fitting TRBD1. Unmatched junction bases numbered 4, after V lost 7 bases and J lost 2 bases. This CDR3 is 13 amino acids long. In germline, CDR1 is SQVTM, CDR2 ANQGSEA. The DNA for the CDR3 is TGCAGCGGTCAGGGACAGGGGGCCTACGAGCAGTACTTC. This gives the protein CSGQGQGAYEQYF.

The chain carries TRBV7-8 and TRBJ2-7, with D hard to call. V was trimmed by 5 bases and J by 2 bases, leaving 16 bases between them. The CDR3 consists of 15 residues. Germline-derived CDR1 and CDR2 are SGHVS and FQNEAQ. In DNA form, the CDR3 reads TGTGCCAGCAGCCACTCTAGACTGAAGGCCTACGAGCAGTACTTC. Its translation: CASSHSRLKAYEQYF.

This clone was counted only a few times. The J gene is TRBJ1-5, the V gene TRBV7-9; D gene uncertain. Germline V lookup: CDR1 SEHNR, CDR2 FQNEAQ (reference sequence). V lost 1 base and J lost 1, with 8 bases in between. The CDR3 sequence is 15 residues long. CDR3 bases: TGTGCCAGCAGCTTAGGCCTTGGGAGCAATCAGCCCCAGCATTTT. It is translated as CASSLGLGSNQPQHF.

This rearrangement joins TRBV2 to TRBJ2-3; 9 nucleotides agree with TRBD2. Trimming at V came to 4 bases and at J to 2 bases, leaving 7 bases not matched to a gene. CDR3 length: 16 amino acids. Germline V gene lookup returns CDR1 SNHLY and CDR2 FYNNEI. CDR3 sequence reads: CASSAQLAGYTDTQYF. The CDR3 bases are TGTGCCAGCAGTGCCCAACTAGCGGGTTACACAGATACGCAGTATTTT.

This clone was detected many times. The rearrangement links TRBV6-5 to TRBJ2-3; the D is unclear. Trimming took off 5 bases at V and 6 bases at J, with 9 bases between the two ends. This CDR3 is built from 12 residues. CDR1 is MNHEY, CDR2 SVGAGI, per germline. CDR3 bases: TGTGCCAGCAGTCCTCTGGGGGATACGCAGTATTTT. The encoded protein is CASSPLGDTQYF.